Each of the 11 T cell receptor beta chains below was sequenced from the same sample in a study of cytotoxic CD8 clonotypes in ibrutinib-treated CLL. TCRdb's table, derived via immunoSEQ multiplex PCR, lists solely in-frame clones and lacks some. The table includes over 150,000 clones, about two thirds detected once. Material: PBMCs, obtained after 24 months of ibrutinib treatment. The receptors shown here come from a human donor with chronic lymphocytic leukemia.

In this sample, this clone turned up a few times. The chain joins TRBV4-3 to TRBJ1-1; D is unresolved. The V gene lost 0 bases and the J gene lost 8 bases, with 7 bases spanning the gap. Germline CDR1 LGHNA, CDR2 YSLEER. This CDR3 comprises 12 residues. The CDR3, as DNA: TGCGCCAGCAGCCAAGACTTCCAGGAAGCTTTCTTT. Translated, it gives CASSQDFQEAFF.

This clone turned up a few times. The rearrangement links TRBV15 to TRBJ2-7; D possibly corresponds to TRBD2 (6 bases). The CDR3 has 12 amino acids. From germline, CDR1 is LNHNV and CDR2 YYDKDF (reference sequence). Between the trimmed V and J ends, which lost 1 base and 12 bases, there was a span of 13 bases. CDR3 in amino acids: CATSRVGGEWYF. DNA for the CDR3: TGTGCCACCAGCAGAGTTGGCGGGGAGTGGTACTTC.

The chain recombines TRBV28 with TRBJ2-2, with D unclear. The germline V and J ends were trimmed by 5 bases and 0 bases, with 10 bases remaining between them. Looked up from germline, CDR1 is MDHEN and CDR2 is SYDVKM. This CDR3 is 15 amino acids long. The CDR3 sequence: CASSPPGANTGELFF. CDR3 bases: TGTGCCAGCAGTCCGCCGGGTGCGAACACCGGGGAGCTGTTTTTT.

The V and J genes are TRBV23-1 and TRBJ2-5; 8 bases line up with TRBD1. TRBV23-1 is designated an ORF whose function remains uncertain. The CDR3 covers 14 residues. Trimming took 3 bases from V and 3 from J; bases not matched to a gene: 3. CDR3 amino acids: CASSHKDREETQYF. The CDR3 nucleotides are TGCGCCAGCAGTCACAAGGACAGGGAAGAGACCCAGTACTTC.

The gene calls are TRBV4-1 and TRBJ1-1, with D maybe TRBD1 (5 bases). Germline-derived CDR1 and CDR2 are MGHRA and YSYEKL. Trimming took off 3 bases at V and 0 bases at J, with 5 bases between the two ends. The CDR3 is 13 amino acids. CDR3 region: CASSQTVNTEAFF. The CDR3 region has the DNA TGCGCCAGCAGCCAGACAGTGAACACTGAAGCTTTCTTT.

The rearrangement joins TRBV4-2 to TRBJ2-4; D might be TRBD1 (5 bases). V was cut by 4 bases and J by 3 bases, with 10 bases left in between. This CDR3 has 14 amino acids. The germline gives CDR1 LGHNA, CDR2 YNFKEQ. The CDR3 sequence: CASSRRVGKNIQYF. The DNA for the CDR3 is TGTGCCAGCAGCCGCAGGGTCGGCAAAAACATTCAGTACTTC.

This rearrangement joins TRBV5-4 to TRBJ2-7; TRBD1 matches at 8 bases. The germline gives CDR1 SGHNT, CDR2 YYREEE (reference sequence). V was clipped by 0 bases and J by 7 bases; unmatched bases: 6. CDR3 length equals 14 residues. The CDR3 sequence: CASSLVGQDTEQYF. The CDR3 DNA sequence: TGTGCCAGCAGCTTGGTGGGACAGGATACGGAGCAGTACTTC.

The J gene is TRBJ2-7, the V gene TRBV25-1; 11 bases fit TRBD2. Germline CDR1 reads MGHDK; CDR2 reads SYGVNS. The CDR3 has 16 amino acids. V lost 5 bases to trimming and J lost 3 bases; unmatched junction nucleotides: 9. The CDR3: CASSPRLAGGLYEQYF. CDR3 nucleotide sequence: TGTGCCAGCAGTCCCCGCCTAGCGGGAGGCCTCTACGAGCAGTACTTC.

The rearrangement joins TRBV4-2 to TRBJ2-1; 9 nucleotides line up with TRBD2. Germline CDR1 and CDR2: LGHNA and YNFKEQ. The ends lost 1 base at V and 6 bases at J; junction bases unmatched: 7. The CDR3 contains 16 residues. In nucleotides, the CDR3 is TGTGCCAGCAGCCAAGCCTTTAGTAGCGGGAGCAATGAGCAGTTCTTC. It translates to CASSQAFSSGSNEQFF.

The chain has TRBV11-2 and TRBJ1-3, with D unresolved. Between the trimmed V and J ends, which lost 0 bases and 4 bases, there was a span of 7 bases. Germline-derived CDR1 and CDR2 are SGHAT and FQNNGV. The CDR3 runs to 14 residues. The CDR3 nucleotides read TGTGCCAGCAGCTTAGAGTATTCGGGAAACACCATATATTTT. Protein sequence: CASSLEYSGNTIYF.

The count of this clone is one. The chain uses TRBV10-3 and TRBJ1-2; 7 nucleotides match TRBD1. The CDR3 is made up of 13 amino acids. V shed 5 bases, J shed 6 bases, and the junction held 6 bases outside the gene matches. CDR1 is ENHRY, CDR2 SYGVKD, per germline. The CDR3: CAISYPTGNGYTF. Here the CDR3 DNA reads TGTGCCATCAGTTACCCGACAGGGAATGGCTACACCTTC.